The entry below describes one T cell receptor (beta chain). Via MiXCR, TCRdb re-called the 5' RACE reads, giving one row per CDR3 protein. The table shows 380,000 or so distinct CDR3 sequences, with approximately 14% occurring only once. The data were taken from a study of T-cell memory formation after mild COVID-19. Germline V CDR1 and CDR2: SGDLS, YYNGEE. The CDR3 totals 15 residues. V was cut by 0 bases and J by 2 bases, with 8 bases left in between. The V gene is TRBV9, the J gene TRBJ1-4, with D unresolved. This receptor was taken from a man aged 18 to 29 who had mild COVID-19 (a few samples of this study predate the infection). Cell type and time point are not known. Material: PBMCs or a T cell subset sorted from them (not recorded which). CDR3 sequence: CASSVGSWTNEKLFF. The CDR3 nucleotides read TGTGCCAGCAGCGTAGGGAGTTGGACTAATGAAAAACTGTTTTTT.